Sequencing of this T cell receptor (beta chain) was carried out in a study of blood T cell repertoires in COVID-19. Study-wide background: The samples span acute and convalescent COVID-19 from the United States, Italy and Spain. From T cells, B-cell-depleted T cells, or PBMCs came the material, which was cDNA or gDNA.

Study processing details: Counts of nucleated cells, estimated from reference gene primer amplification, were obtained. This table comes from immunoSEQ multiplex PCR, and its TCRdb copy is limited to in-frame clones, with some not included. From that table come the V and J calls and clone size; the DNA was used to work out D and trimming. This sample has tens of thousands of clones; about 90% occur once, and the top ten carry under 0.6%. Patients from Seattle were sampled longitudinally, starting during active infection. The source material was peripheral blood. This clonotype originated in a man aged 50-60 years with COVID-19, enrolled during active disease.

The CDR3 bases are TGTGCCATCAGTGAGTTCCCATGGACTAGCGGGAGGACAGATACGCAGTATTTT. Its translation: CAISEFPWTSGRTDTQYF. The V gene is TRBV10-3, the J gene TRBJ2-3, with 14 nucleotides matching TRBD2. The CDR3 spans 18 residues. Germline V gene lookup returns CDR1 ENHRY and CDR2 SYGVKD. The V gene end was trimmed by 1 base and the J gene end by 3 bases; junction bases not matched to a gene: 6.